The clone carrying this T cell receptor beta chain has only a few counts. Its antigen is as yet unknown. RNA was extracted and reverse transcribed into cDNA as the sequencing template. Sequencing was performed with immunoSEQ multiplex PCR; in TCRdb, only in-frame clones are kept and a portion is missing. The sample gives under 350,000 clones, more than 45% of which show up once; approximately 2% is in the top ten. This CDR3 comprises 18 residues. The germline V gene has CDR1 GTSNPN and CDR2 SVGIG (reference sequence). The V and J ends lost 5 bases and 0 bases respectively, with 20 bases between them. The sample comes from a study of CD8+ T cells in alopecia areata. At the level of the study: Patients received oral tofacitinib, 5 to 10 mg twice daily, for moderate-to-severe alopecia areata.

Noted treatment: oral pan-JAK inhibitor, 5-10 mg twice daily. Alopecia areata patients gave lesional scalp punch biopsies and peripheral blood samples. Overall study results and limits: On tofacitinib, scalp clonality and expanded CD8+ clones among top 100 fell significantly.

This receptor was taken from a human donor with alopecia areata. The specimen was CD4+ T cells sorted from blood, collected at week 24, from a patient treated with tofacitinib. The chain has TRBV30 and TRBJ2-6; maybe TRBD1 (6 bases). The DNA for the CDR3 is TGTGCCTGGGGTGCCAAGGTGGGACAATCCTCTGGGGCCAACGTCCTGACTTTC. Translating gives CAWGAKVGQSSGANVLTF.